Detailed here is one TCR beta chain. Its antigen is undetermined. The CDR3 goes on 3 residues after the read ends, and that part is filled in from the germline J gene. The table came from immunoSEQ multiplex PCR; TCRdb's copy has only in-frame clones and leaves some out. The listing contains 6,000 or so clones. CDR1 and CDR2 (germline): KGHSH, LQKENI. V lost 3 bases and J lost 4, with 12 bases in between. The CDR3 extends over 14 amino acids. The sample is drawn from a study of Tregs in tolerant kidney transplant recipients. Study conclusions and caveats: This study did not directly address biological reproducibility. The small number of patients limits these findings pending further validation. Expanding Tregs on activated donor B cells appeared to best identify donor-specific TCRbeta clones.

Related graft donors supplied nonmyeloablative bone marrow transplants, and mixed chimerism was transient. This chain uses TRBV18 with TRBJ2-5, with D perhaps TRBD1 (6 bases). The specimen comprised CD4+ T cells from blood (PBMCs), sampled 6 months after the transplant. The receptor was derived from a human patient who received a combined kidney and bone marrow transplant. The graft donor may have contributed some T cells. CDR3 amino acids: CASSPRGMGETQYF. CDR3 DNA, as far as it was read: TGTGCCAGCTCACCGAGGGGGATGGGAGAGACC.